Listed below are T cell receptor beta chains from one sample, sequenced in a study of early stage breast cancer tumors. Profiling relied on immunoSEQ multiplex PCR, and the TCRdb table lists in-frame clones only, not all of them. This table has approximately 14,000 clones, roughly 80% appearing once. The material sequenced was normal breast tissue next to the tumor. These receptors were collected from a person aged 25 to 39 with breast cancer. The CDR3 runs from the conserved cysteine through the conserved F or W. The order of the fields is clone size, V gene, J gene, D gene, CDR3 DNA, CDR3 protein. D genes are given only for firm matches. The size field is filled for only some rows; it gives once, few, many or a size class.

NA	TRBV7-2	TRBJ1-4	NA	TGTGCCAGCAGCCTAGGACAGACAACTAATGAAAAACTGTTTTTT	CASSLGQTTNEKLFF
NA	TRBV15	TRBJ1-4	NA	TGTGCCACCAGCAGAGCTGCAGGGAGACTGTTTTTT	CATSRAAGRLFF
NA	TRBV19	TRBJ1-3	TRBD1	TGTGCCACCTCGTCGACAGGGGACTCTGGAAACACCATATATTTT	CATSSTGDSGNTIYF
NA	TRBV14	TRBJ2-1	NA	TGTGCCAGCAGCCCAAGGGACTTGTTTAGCTCCTACAATGAGCAGTTCTTC	CASSPRDLFSSYNEQFF
NA	TRBV30	TRBJ2-7	NA	TGTGCCTGGTCCGTGGGGGCCACGGAGCAGTACTTC	CAWSVGATEQYF
NA	TRBV4-1	TRBJ2-7	NA	TGCGCCAGCAGCCCGTACTACCGCGAGAACTCCTACGAGCAGTACTTC	CASSPYYRENSYEQYF
NA	TRBV27	TRBJ2-6	NA	TGTGCCAGCAGCCCTTTCCAGGGGGCCAACGTCCTGACTTTC	CASSPFQGANVLTF
NA	TRBV25-1	TRBJ2-2	NA	TGTGCCAGCAGAAGACAGCACAACACCGGGGAGCTGTTTTTT	CASRRQHNTGELFF
NA	TRBV19	TRBJ2-7	NA	TGTGCCAGTAGTATTGGGGGTGGGGCCCTCTACGAGCAGTACTTC	CASSIGGGALYEQYF
NA	TRBV4-3	TRBJ2-7	TRBD2	TGCGCCAGCAGCCAAGATCGCCAAACTAGCGTAAATTCCTACGAGCAGTACTTC	CASSQDRQTSVNSYEQYF
NA	TRBV18	TRBJ1-3	TRBD1	TGTGCCAGCTCACTGGGACAGGGAGCTGGAAACACCATATATTTT	CASSLGQGAGNTIYF
once	TRBV7-9	TRBJ2-2	NA	TGTGCCAGCAGCTTATACCGGGAGCTGTTTTTT	CASSLYRELFF
NA	TRBV25-1	TRBJ2-5	NA	TGTGCCAGCAGTGTGGACAGGAGGGTACAAGAGACCCAGTACTTC	CASSVDRRVQETQYF
NA	TRBV23-1	TRBJ1-1	NA	TGCGCCAGCAGACCCCAGGACCTGAAGCACACTGAAGCTTTCTTT	CASRPQDLKHTEAFF
NA	TRBV7-2	TRBJ1-1	NA	TGTGCCAGCAGCTATGGCAGGGAAGCTTTCTTT	CASSYGREAFF
NA	TRBV9	TRBJ1-1	NA	TGTGCCAGCCATCCCCAGGGGAACACTGAAGCTTTCTTT	CASHPQGNTEAFF
once	TRBV5-1	TRBJ1-6	TRBD1	TGCGCCAGCAGACCGTCGACAGGGAATTCACCCCTCCACTTT	CASRPSTGNSPLHF
once	TRBV15	TRBJ2-1	TRBD2	TGTGCCACCAGCAGAGGCGGCGCGGGAGGGGGCAATGAGCAGTTCTTC	CATSRGGAGGGNEQFF
NA	TRBV29-1	TRBJ2-7	TRBD1	TGCAGCGTTGAGGACAGGGGATACGAGCAGTACTTC	CSVEDRGYEQYF
NA	TRBV2	TRBJ2-7	TRBD2	TGTGCCAGCAGTGAGGGCGGGAGAGGCTACGAGCAGTACTTC	CASSEGGRGYEQYF
once	TRBV6-1	TRBJ2-1	NA	TGTGCCAGCAGTGAGTCCGAGGGAGTGGATGAGCAGTTCTTC	CASSESEGVDEQFF
NA	TRBV2	TRBJ2-3	NA	TGTGCCAGCATCTTAGGGGGCACAGATACGCAGTATTTT	CASILGGTDTQYF
NA	TRBV11-3	TRBJ2-2	NA	TGTGCCAGCAGCCCTGGGGGCGGGTCCGGGGAGCTGTTTTTT	CASSPGGGSGELFF
NA	TRBV11-2	TRBJ2-3	TRBD2	TGTGCCAGCACCTTTTGGCGGGGGGGCACAGATACGCAGTATTTT	CASTFWRGGTDTQYF
once	TRBV6-4	TRBJ2-1	NA	TGTGCCAGCAGTGTTGGGGGAATTGGGGCCAATGAGCAGTTCTTC	CASSVGGIGANEQFF
NA	TRBV4-1	TRBJ2-1	NA	TGCGCCAGCAGCCAAGTGTCCGAGAGGGGATACAATGAGCAGTTCTTC	CASSQVSERGYNEQFF
NA	TRBV19	TRBJ1-2	NA	TGTGCCAGTAGTATAGGCGTAGGGGGGGACGGTGGCTACACCTTC	CASSIGVGGDGGYTF
NA	TRBV27	TRBJ1-4	NA	TGTGCCAGCAGCAGGCGCAGGGCCGTCTCCAATGAAAAACTGTTTTTT	CASSRRRAVSNEKLFF
NA	TRBV2	TRBJ2-1	NA	TGTGCCAGCAGTCTTTACAATGAGCAGTTCTTC	CASSLYNEQFF
NA	TRBV18	TRBJ2-7	TRBD1	TGTGCCAGCTCACCAGCTCCCGGACAGGGGGCAAACGAGCAGTACTTC	CASSPAPGQGANEQYF
NA	TRBV5-1	TRBJ2-1	NA	TGCGCCAGCAGCTTGGAAACGGGAGTTTTTGGGCAGTTCTTC	CASSLETGVFGQFF
NA	TRBV28	TRBJ1-2	TRBD1	TGTGCCAGCACCTCCGGGACAGGGCTCTATGGCTACACCTTC	CASTSGTGLYGYTF
NA	TRBV6-5	TRBJ2-7	TRBD2	TGTGCCAGCAGTTACCACAGCGGGACCTCCTACGAGCAGTACTTC	CASSYHSGTSYEQYF
few	TRBV6-4	TRBJ2-2	TRBD1	TGTGCCAGCAGTGATCAGGGGGCGAACACCGGGGAGCTGTTTTTT	CASSDQGANTGELFF
once	TRBV30	TRBJ2-5	NA	TGTGCCTGGAGTGTGGGGGAGACCCAGTACTTC	CAWSVGETQYF
NA	TRBV19	TRBJ1-3	NA	TGTGCCAGTAGTATCGGACAGCGGCGAAACACCATATATTTT	CASSIGQRRNTIYF
NA	TRBV6-5	TRBJ1-2	TRBD1	TGTGCCAGCAACCATAGGGACAGGGCAAATGGCTACACCTTC	CASNHRDRANGYTF
few	TRBV5-1	TRBJ1-2	TRBD1	TGCGCCAGCAGCTATCGACAGGGTGAATACTATGGCTACACCTTC	CASSYRQGEYYGYTF
few	TRBV15	TRBJ2-7	NA	TGTGCCACCAGCCGGGGTCCCGACGACTCCTCCTACGAGCAGTACTTC	CATSRGPDDSSYEQYF
NA	TRBV4-1	TRBJ1-6	TRBD1	TGCGCCAGCAGCAATAGACAGGGCGCTGATAATTCACCCCTCCACTTT	CASSNRQGADNSPLHF
NA	TRBV4-1	TRBJ2-1	TRBD2	TGCGCCAGCAGCCAACAAGGGGCTAGCGGCTACAATGAGCAGTTCTTC	CASSQQGASGYNEQFF
NA	TRBV6-5	TRBJ1-2	NA	TGTGCCAGCAGCCCCGCGGGGGGGGTTGACTATGGCTACACCTTC	CASSPAGGVDYGYTF
NA	TRBV5-4	TRBJ2-7	NA	TGTGCCAGCAGCTCAGAGTCCGAGCAGTACTTC	CASSSESEQYF
NA	TRBV1	TRBJ2-7	NA	TGCACCAGCAGCCCAAAAGGGAGGCGTTCCAAATGCGACTACGAGCAGTACTTC	CTSSPKGRRSKCDYEQYF
few	TRBV6-5	TRBJ1-5	NA	TGTGCCAGCAGGGGACACTACAATCAGCCCCAGCATTTT	CASRGHYNQPQHF
NA	TRBV7-6	TRBJ2-1	TRBD2	TGTGCCAGCGGCCCAACTAGCGGGTCATACAATGAGCAGTTCTTC	CASGPTSGSYNEQFF
NA	TRBV11-2	TRBJ2-3	TRBD2	TGTGCCAGCAGCTTAGAACTAGCGGGAAGCACAGATACGCAGTATTTT	CASSLELAGSTDTQYF
NA	TRBV4-2	TRBJ2-2	NA	TGTGCCAGCAGCCGGCAGACTAGAGCGAACACCGGGGAGCTGTTTTTT	CASSRQTRANTGELFF
NA	TRBV18	TRBJ2-7	TRBD1	TGTGCCAGCTCACCATATCAAGGGACAGGGGGGGCCTACGAGCAGTACTTC	CASSPYQGTGGAYEQYF
NA	TRBV18	TRBJ1-1	NA	TGTGCCAGCTCATCGAGGGGAACTGAAGCTTTCTTT	CASSSRGTEAFF
NA	TRBV2	TRBJ2-3	NA	TGTGCCAGCAGTGAGGGATTGAGCACAGATACGCAGTATTTT	CASSEGLSTDTQYF
NA	TRBV15	TRBJ2-1	NA	TGTGCCACCAGCAGTAGCCCCACTTCTCCTATCTTC	CATSSSPTSPIF
NA	TRBV7-9	TRBJ2-2	TRBD1	TGTGCCAGCAGCTCTCCGAGATCAGGGGGTACCGGGGAGCTGTTTTTT	CASSSPRSGGTGELFF